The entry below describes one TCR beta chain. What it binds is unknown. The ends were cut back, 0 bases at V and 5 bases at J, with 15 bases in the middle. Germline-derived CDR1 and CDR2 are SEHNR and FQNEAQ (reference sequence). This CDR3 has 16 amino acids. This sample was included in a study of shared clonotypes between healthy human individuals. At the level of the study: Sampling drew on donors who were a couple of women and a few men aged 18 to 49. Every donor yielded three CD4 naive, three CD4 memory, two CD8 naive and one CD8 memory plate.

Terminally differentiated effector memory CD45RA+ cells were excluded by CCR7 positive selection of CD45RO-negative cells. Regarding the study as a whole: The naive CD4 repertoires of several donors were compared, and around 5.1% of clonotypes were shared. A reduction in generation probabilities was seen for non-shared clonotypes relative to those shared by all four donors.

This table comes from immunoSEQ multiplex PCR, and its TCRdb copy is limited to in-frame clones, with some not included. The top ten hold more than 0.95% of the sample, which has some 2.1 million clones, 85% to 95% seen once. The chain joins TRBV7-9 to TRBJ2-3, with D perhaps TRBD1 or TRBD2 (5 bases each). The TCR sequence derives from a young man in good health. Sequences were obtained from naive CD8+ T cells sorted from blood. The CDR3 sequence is CASSLARGRGEDTQYF. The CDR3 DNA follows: TGTGCCAGCAGCTTAGCGAGGGGCCGTGGTGAAGATACGCAGTATTTT. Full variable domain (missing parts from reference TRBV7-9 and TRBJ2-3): DTGVSQNPRHKITKRGQNVTFRCDPISEHNRLYWYRQTLGQGPEFLTYFQNEAQLEKSRLLSDRFSAERPKGSFSTLEIQRTEQGDSAMYLCASSLARGRGEDTQYFGPGTRLTVL.